A single sample gave rise to the 9 T cell receptor beta chains below, sequenced in a study of T-cell memory formation after mild COVID-19. TCRdb used MiXCR to reprocess the 5' RACE reads, holding one entry per CDR3 protein. The sample includes around 420,000 distinct CDR3 sequences, less than 25% of them seen just once. The sequenced sample consisted of PBMCs or a T cell subset sorted from them (not recorded which). The receptors originated from an adult woman who had mild COVID-19 (a few samples of this study predate the infection). Cell type and time point are not known.

This chain uses TRBV10-3 with TRBJ1-5; D perhaps matches TRBD1 (5 bases). Germline-derived CDR1 and CDR2 are ENHRY and SYGVKD. V shed 5 bases and J shed 5 bases, with 10 bases lying between them. This CDR3 contains 13 residues. In DNA form, the CDR3 reads TGTGCCATCAGTTCAGACAGTTATCAGCCCCAGCATTTT. This sequence encodes CAISSDSYQPQHF.

The table lists this clonotype with a few counts. V usage is TRBV18 and J usage is TRBJ1-2; D perhaps matches TRBD1 (5 bases). Germline values: CDR1 KGHSH, CDR2 LQKENI. This CDR3 has 14 amino acids. Trimming cost V 0 bases and J 4 bases, with 9 bases left between them. The CDR3 coding sequence is TGTGCCAGCTCACCACCCGCCGGGGGCTATGGCTACACCTTC. This translates into CASSPPAGGYGYTF.

This clonotype was counted at least ten times. This chain uses TRBV18 with TRBJ2-3; 11 bases match TRBD1. Germline-derived CDR1 and CDR2 are KGHSH and LQKENI. The ends lost 3 bases at V and 4 bases at J; junction bases unmatched: 6. The CDR3 runs to 16 residues. CDR3 sequence: CASSPYGQGASDTQYF. CDR3 bases: TGTGCCAGCTCACCCTACGGACAGGGGGCCTCAGATACGCAGTATTTT.

The chain is built from TRBV5-5 and TRBJ2-7; 9 bases match TRBD1. CDR3 size: 13 residues. Germline values: CDR1 SGHKS, CDR2 YYEKEE (reference sequence). Losses at the gene ends were 4 bases for V and 6 bases for J; bases not matched to a gene: 5. Here the CDR3 DNA reads TGTGCCAGCAGCGCCGGGACAGGGCTCGAGCAGTACTTC. Translated, it gives CASSAGTGLEQYF.

The J gene is TRBJ2-2, the V gene TRBV11-2, with TRBD1 matching 7 bases. The CDR3 totals 16 residues. CDR1 SGHAT and CDR2 FQNNGV come from the germline V gene. V trimming: 5 bases; J trimming: 0 bases; junction bases outside the gene matches: 6. The DNA for the CDR3 is TGTGCCAGCAGCCTGATGGGGACAGCGAACACCGGGGAGCTGTTTTTT. The encoded protein is CASSLMGTANTGELFF.

This clonotype was seen many times. The J gene is TRBJ2-5, the V gene TRBV15; D call uncertain. The CDR3 has 12 amino acids. From germline, CDR1 is LNHNV and CDR2 YYDKDF (reference sequence). Trimming took 0 bases from V and 5 from J, leaving 4 bases between them. The DNA of the CDR3 is TGTGCCACCAGCAGAGATCAGGAGACCCAGTACTTC. Translated: CATSRDQETQYF.

In this sample, this clonotype turned up a few times. This chain links TRBV7-8 with TRBJ1-2, with D possibly being TRBD1 (5 bases). From germline, CDR1 is SGHVS and CDR2 FQNEAQ. The length of the CDR3 is 14 residues. V was clipped by 4 bases and J by 2 bases, with 11 bases between them. CDR3 DNA sequence: TGTGCCAGCAGCTCCCCGGGACGGAACTATGGCTACACCTTC. Residues: CASSSPGRNYGYTF.

This clonotype was observed a handful of times. The chain couples TRBV29-1 to TRBJ2-3; TRBD2 agrees at 9 bases. Trimming took 3 bases from V and 4 from J; bases not matched to a gene: 8. The V gene's germline CDR1 is SQVTM and CDR2 ANQGSEA. The CDR3 consists of 15 residues. The CDR3 bases are TGCAGCGTTGAGGAAGCGGGAGGTCTTCCAGATACGCAGTATTTT. Amino acid sequence: CSVEEAGGLPDTQYF.

This clonotype was picked up many times. This chain joins TRBV15 and TRBJ1-3; 10 bases fit TRBD1. CDR3 length: 19 amino acids. CDR1 and CDR2 (germline): LNHNV, YYDKDF (reference sequence). Unmatched junction bases numbered 11, after V lost 0 bases and J lost 3 bases. The CDR3 nucleotides are TGTGCCACCAGCAGAGATCCATCCGAGACAGGGGGCTTTGGAAACACCATATATTTT. This codes for CATSRDPSETGGFGNTIYF.